The sequence of this TCR beta chain was determined in a study of metastatic and nonmetastatic thyroid tumors. The V and J ends lost 6 bases and 1 base respectively, with 12 bases between them. The CDR3 contains 14 residues. The germline V gene encodes CDR1 MNHEY and CDR2 SVGEGT. Study findings and constraints: When malignant thyroid tumors were compared with benign nodules, TCR beta diversity was reportedly significantly higher in the malignant tumors. This held in both blood and tumor samples.

A word on this clone: The target antigen is unknown.

None of the patients had undergone any treatment ahead of thyroid surgery. With MiXCR, TCRdb reprocessed the PCR reads. Of almost 35,000 clones in the sample, about a third were seen once. The sample consisted of tumor tissue. The V and J genes are TRBV6-2 or TRBV6-3 and TRBJ1-1, with D tentatively TRBD1 (5 bases). The sequence derives from a female donor with papillary thyroid cancer or a benign thyroid nodule (not recorded which). Some clones in this sample may be carry-over from other donors' samples. The CDR3 here is CASSWGRENTEAFF. CDR3 nucleotides: TGTGCCAGCAGCTGGGGGAGGGAGAACACTGAAGCTTTCTTT.